This TCR beta chain was sequenced during a study of vaccination and CD4 T cells after COVID-19. Study-wide background: In the control cultures, a CEFX pool, an HIV-1 Nef pool, or no peptide was supplied. Study-level results: A median of about 90% of reactive clones, in convalescent patients, became evident only post-vaccination.

In the case of this clonotype: Its antigen is currently unknown.

Sequenced with the Oncomine TCR Beta short-read assay was DNA taken from cultured CD4+ T cells. TCRdb reanalysed the PCR reads using MiXCR and keeps one entry per CDR3 protein. The table has around 16,000 distinct CDR3 sequences, about three quarters seen once. The CDR3 covers 13 residues. Germline CDR1 and CDR2: MNHEY and SMNVEV (reference sequence). Trimming left V 5 bases short and J 4 bases short, with 10 bases between. Indicated treatment: roughly 11-day PBMC culture with coronavirus spike peptide pools or control peptides (ViraFEST assay). J is TRBJ2-3 and V is TRBV27, with a weak D call TRBD2 (5 bases). This receptor was identified in a human donor who had recovered from COVID-19. The sequenced material came from CD4+ T cells from blood, cultured in vitro. The CDR3 bases are TGTGCCAGCAGTCTTAGCGAGGCAGATACGCAGTATTTT. This codes for CASSLSEADTQYF.